A single sample gave rise to the 21 T cell receptor beta chains below, sequenced in a study of T cells after somatic rescue of genetic block. Sequencing was performed with immunoSEQ multiplex PCR; in TCRdb, only in-frame clones are kept and a portion is missing. Here the sample spans 10,000 to 15,000 clones, around 70% being singletons. Specimen: peripheral blood mononuclear cells (PBMCs). These TCRs come from a boy aged 5-17 years.

This chain links TRBV25-1 with TRBJ1-1; no clear D gene. With 5 bases removed from V and 6 bases from J, the gap between germline ends came to 13 bases. The germline V gene encodes CDR1 MGHDK and CDR2 SYGVNS. The CDR3 totals 13 residues. The CDR3 coding sequence is TGTGCCAGCAGTCCATGGGCAGGCTCTGAAGCTTTCTTT. This codes for CASSPWAGSEAFF.

Turning to this clone: This same CDR3 is encoded by further DNA sequences in the sample. In nucleotides, the CDR3 is TGTGCCAGCTCACCACAAGAGACCCAGTACTTC. Amino acids: CASSPQETQYF. The chain carries TRBV18 and TRBJ2-5; D is unclear. The CDR3 contains 11 residues. Germline assignment: CDR1 KGHSH and CDR2 LQKENI. The V and J ends lost 1 base and 3 bases respectively, with 0 bases between them. Variable domain in full (rest from reference TRBV18 and TRBJ2-5): NAGVMQNPRHLVRRRGQEARLRCSPMKGHSHVYWYRQLPEEGLKFMVYLQKENIIDESGMPKERFSAEFPKEGPSILRIQQVVRGDSAAYFCASSPQETQYFGPGTRLLVL.

This chain uses TRBV6-4 with TRBJ2-2; D may be TRBD1 (6 bases). This CDR3 has 14 amino acids. CDR1 and CDR2 from the germline V gene are MRHNA and SNTAGT. The V end was cut by 6 bases, the J end by 2 bases, with 10 bases between. CDR3 sequence reads: CASSRDTNTGELFF. CDR3 in DNA: TGTGCCAGCAGCCGGGACACCAACACCGGGGAGCTGTTTTTT.

The chain has TRBV14 and TRBJ2-2, with D hard to call. This CDR3 is 18 amino acids long. The germline CDR1 and CDR2 sequences are SGHDN and FVKESK. Trimming stripped 4 bases from V and 0 bases from J, with 18 bases between. Here the CDR3 reads CASSLLRVSAANTGELFF. For the CDR3, the DNA is TGTGCCAGCAGCCTCTTAAGGGTGTCAGCCGCGAACACCGGGGAGCTGTTTTTT.

The chain employs TRBV2 and TRBJ2-7; TRBD1 aligns across 7 bases. This CDR3 contains 12 residues. J gave up 5 bases and V 5 bases, and 3 bases lay outside the gene matches. Germline V CDR1 and CDR2: SNHLY, FYNNEI. CDR3 nucleotide sequence: TGTGCCAGCAGTCGAGACAGGGACGAGCAGTACTTC. Its translation is CASSRDRDEQYF. The variable domain in full, with the rest retrieved from reference TRBV2 and TRBJ2-7, is EPEVTQTPSHQVTQMGQEVILRCVPISNHLYFYWYRQILGQKVEFLVSFYNNEISEKSEIFDDQFSVERPDGSNFTLKIRSTKLEDSAMYFCASSRDRDEQYFGPGTRLTVT.

The CDR3 DNA follows: TGTGCCAGCAGCACGGGCCCAGGGTTAGAGACCCAGTACTTC. It yields the protein CASSTGPGLETQYF. This chain links TRBV5-4 with TRBJ2-5, with TRBD1 as a possible D gene (5 bases). The CDR3 contains 14 residues. The V end was cut by 4 bases, the J end by 4 bases, with 14 bases between. Germline V gene lookup returns CDR1 SGHNT and CDR2 YYREEE (reference sequence). The complete variable domain, with remaining parts taken from reference TRBV5-4 and TRBJ2-5, reads ETGVTQSPTHLIKTRGQQVTLRCSSQSGHNTVSWYQQALGQGPQFIFQYYREEENGRGNFPPRFSGLQFPNYSSELNVNALELDDSALYLCASSTGPGLETQYFGPGTRLLVL.

This sequence joins TRBV19 and TRBJ2-4; D not resolved. CDR3 size: 15 residues. Germline loops: CDR1 LNHDA, CDR2 SQIVND (reference sequence). V lost 6 bases, J lost 0 bases, and 12 bases lay in between. The CDR3 DNA is TGTGCCAGTAGCAAAATTTGGTTAGCCAAAAACATTCAGTACTTC. Translating gives CASSKIWLAKNIQYF.

This chain joins TRBV30 and TRBJ1-3; no reliable D call. Germline loops: CDR1 GTSNPN, CDR2 SVGIG (reference sequence). Trimming pared 1 base from V and 5 bases from J, leaving 0 bases between. The CDR3 runs to 10 residues. DNA of the CDR3: TGTGCCTGGAGTGGAAACACCATATATTTT. It is translated as CAWSGNTIYF.

The rearrangement uses TRBV14 and TRBJ1-3; tentative D call: TRBD1 (5 bases). Germline loops: CDR1 SGHDN, CDR2 FVKESK. V lost 0 bases and J lost 1, with 10 bases in between. There are 16 residues in the CDR3. CDR3 region: CASSQDRTGSGNTIYF. CDR3 in DNA: TGTGCCAGCAGCCAAGATCGCACAGGTTCTGGAAACACCATATATTTT.

The V gene is TRBV19, the J gene TRBJ2-3; D perhaps matches TRBD2 (6 bases). The CDR3 loop spans 16 amino acids. V lost 3 bases and J 2 bases, leaving 15 bases between the germline ends. CDR1 is LNHDA, CDR2 SQIVND, per germline (reference sequence). The CDR3 DNA follows: TGTGCCAGTAGTATCCGGGACTCAATTACCACAGATACGCAGTATTTT. This translates into CASSIRDSITTDTQYF.

This chain uses TRBV25-1 with TRBJ2-7, with D possibly TRBD1 on 5 matching bases. This CDR3 region has 15 residues. The germline V gene encodes CDR1 MGHDK and CDR2 SYGVNS. The V and J ends lost 3 bases and 0 bases respectively, with 12 bases between them. CDR3 DNA: TGTGCCAGCAGTGACCCTTTGGGGCACTCCTACGAGCAGTACTTC. It encodes CASSDPLGHSYEQYF.

The chain employs TRBV11-2 and TRBJ2-1; 14 nucleotides agree with TRBD2. Germline V gene lookup returns CDR1 SGHAT and CDR2 FQNNGV. CDR3 length equals 16 residues. V trimming: 3 bases; J trimming: 10 bases; junction bases outside the gene matches: 8. This chain's CDR3 is CASSFPTSGRAREQFF. As DNA, the CDR3 is TGTGCCAGCAGCTTCCCGACTAGCGGGAGGGCTCGAGAGCAGTTCTTC.

CDR3 sequence (DNA): TGTGCCAGCAGCCCTTACGGGGGAGGTACAGATACGCAGTATTTT. The encoded protein is CASSPYGGGTDTQYF. V and J are TRBV7-7 and TRBJ2-3, with D possibly matching TRBD2 (6 bases). The CDR3 is 15 residues long. V lost 5 bases, J lost 3 bases, and 15 bases lay in between. Per the germline V gene, CDR1 is SSHAT and CDR2 is FNYEAQ (reference sequence).

This rearrangement joins TRBV5-1 to TRBJ1-1, with D possibly matching TRBD1 (5 bases). Trimming took off 4 bases at V and 2 bases at J, with 15 bases between the two ends. The germline gives CDR1 SGHRS, CDR2 YFSETQ. CDR3 length: 15 amino acids. The CDR3 DNA reads as TGCGCCAGCAGCCCAAGCGGGACTTACAACACTGAAGCTTTCTTT. This sequence encodes CASSPSGTYNTEAFF.

J is TRBJ1-3 and V is TRBV11-2; D is unclear. With 3 bases removed from V and 13 bases from J, the gap between germline ends came to 13 bases. This CDR3 comprises 12 residues. Germline V gene data show CDR1 as SGHAT and CDR2 as FQNNGV. CDR3 in DNA: TGTGCCAGCAGCTTCGGAGGTTCGGAGATATATTTT. Its protein product is CASSFGGSEIYF.

This clone rates as medium-sized. The chain is built from TRBV19 and TRBJ1-5; possible D gene TRBD1, 5 bases. The CDR3 is 16 amino acids. Germline V gives CDR1 LNHDA, CDR2 SQIVND (reference sequence). V dropped 6 bases and J dropped 1 base, with 16 bases sitting between them. CDR3: CASRPQTGWSNQPQHF. The CDR3, as DNA: TGTGCCAGTAGACCTCAAACAGGTTGGAGCAATCAGCCCCAGCATTTT.

V and J are TRBV29-1 and TRBJ2-2, with D tentatively TRBD1 (6 bases). Germline CDR1 is SQVTM and CDR2 is ANQGSEA. V lost 4 bases and J lost 5, with 17 bases in between. The CDR3 sequence is 15 residues long. CDR3 residues: CSVGILGAWTGELFF. CDR3 DNA: TGCAGCGTTGGAATTCTGGGGGCATGGACCGGGGAGCTGTTTTTT.

This chain links TRBV7-3 with TRBJ2-5; 7 positions agree with TRBD1. From germline, CDR1 is SGHTA and CDR2 FQGTGA. The junction had 7 bases not matched to a gene; V was cut back by 5 bases and J by 7 bases. CDR3 length: 13 residues. The CDR3 DNA reads as TGTGCCAGCAGCCAAGGGACAGATACGACCCAGTACTTC. Residues: CASSQGTDTTQYF. Complete variable domain (other parts from reference TRBV7-3 and TRBJ2-5): GAGVSQTPSNKVTEKGKYVELRCDPISGHTALYWYRQSLGQGPEFLIYFQGTGAADDSGLPNDRFFAVRPEGSVSTLKIQRTERGDSAVYLCASSQGTDTTQYFGPGTRLLVL.

This chain uses TRBV27 with TRBJ1-4; TRBD1 matches 9 bases. The CDR3 has 13 residues. V lost 9 bases and J lost 8; bases outside the gene matches: 7. CDR1 is MNHEY, CDR2 SMNVEV, per germline (reference sequence). DNA for the CDR3: TGTGCCAGTAAACAGGGGGCGCGGGAAAAACTGTTTTTT. This gives the protein CASKQGAREKLFF.

The V and J genes are TRBV18 and TRBJ2-3, with 9 bases aligning to TRBD1. The CDR3 loop spans 14 amino acids. V shed 6 bases and J 4 bases; nucleotides not matched to a gene: 5. Looked up from germline, CDR1 is KGHSH and CDR2 is LQKENI. Here the CDR3 reads CASSQGQGADTQYF. CDR3 DNA sequence: TGTGCCAGCTCCCAGGGACAGGGAGCAGATACGCAGTATTTT.

The chain employs TRBV28 and TRBJ1-2; 7 nucleotides agree with TRBD1. The trim removed 6 bases at V and 5 bases at J, leaving 9 bases unmatched. In germline, CDR1 is MDHEN, CDR2 SYDVKM. The CDR3 is 14 residues long. As DNA, the CDR3 is TGTGCCAGCAGGAAAGAGGGGGCACGGTATGGCTACACCTTC. Translating gives CASRKEGARYGYTF.